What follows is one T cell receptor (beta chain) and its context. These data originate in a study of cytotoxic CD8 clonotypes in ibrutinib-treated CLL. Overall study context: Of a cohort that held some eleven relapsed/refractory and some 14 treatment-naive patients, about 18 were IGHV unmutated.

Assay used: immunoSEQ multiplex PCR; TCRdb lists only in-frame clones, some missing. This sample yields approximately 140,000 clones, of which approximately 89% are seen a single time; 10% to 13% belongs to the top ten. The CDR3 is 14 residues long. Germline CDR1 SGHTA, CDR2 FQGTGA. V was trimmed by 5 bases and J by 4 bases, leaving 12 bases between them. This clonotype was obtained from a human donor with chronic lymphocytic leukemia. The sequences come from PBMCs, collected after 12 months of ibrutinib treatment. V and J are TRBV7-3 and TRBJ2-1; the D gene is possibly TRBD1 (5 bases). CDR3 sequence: CASSPQTAYNEQFF. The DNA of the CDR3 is TGTGCCAGCAGCCCCCAGACAGCGTACAATGAGCAGTTCTTC.